The 22 T cell receptor beta chains below were found in one sample sequenced in a study of blood T cell repertoires in COVID-19. Generated by immunoSEQ multiplex PCR, the TCRdb table keeps only in-frame clones and is missing some. The table lists about 310,000 clones, approximately 89% of them singletons. Sequenced: PBMCs or T cells enriched from blood (not recorded which). All receptors come from a woman in her twenties or thirties who had recovered from COVID-19.

The V gene is TRBV6-5, the J gene TRBJ2-3, with 7 bases fitting TRBD2. The V gene's germline CDR1 is MNHEY and CDR2 SVGAGI. The CDR3 sequence is 15 residues long. V shed 0 bases, J shed 11 bases, and the junction held 11 bases outside the gene matches. The DNA for the CDR3 is TGTGCCAGCAGTTACTCCTCTCCCCGGCTAGCGGTGCAGTATTTT. Translating gives CASSYSSPRLAVQYF.

This clone was seen a single time. The chain recombines TRBV18 with TRBJ1-3; D not certain. This CDR3 has 14 amino acids. Trimming left V 2 bases short and J 4 bases short, with 9 bases between. The germline CDR1 and CDR2 sequences are KGHSH and LQKENI. Written as DNA, the CDR3 is TGTGCCAGCTCACCAGGAGGCATGGGAAACACCATATATTTT. Its translation: CASSPGGMGNTIYF. Using reference TRBV18 and TRBJ1-3 for the parts outside the CDR3, the full variable domain is NAGVMQNPRHLVRRRGQEARLRCSPMKGHSHVYWYRQLPEEGLKFMVYLQKENIIDESGMPKERFSAEFPKEGPSILRIQQVVRGDSAAYFCASSPGGMGNTIYFGEGSWLTVV.

This chain joins TRBV6-4 and TRBJ2-1; 9 nucleotides match TRBD2. J gave up 1 base and V 5 bases, and 3 bases lay outside the gene matches. The CDR3 sequence is 15 residues long. Germline CDR1 and CDR2: MRHNA and SNTAGT. The DNA for the CDR3 is TGTGCCAGCAGTCCTCTAGCGGGGTCCTACAATGAGCAGTTCTTC. Translated, it gives CASSPLAGSYNEQFF.

The genes are TRBV30 and TRBJ1-4, with 9 bases matching TRBD1. Germline lookup yields CDR1 GTSNPN and CDR2 SVGIG (reference sequence). The length of the CDR3 is 15 residues. V shed 4 bases, J shed 7 bases, and the junction held 10 bases outside the gene matches. Written as DNA, the CDR3 is TGTGCCTGGAATTTCCCCGACAGGGGGATTGAAAAACTGTTTTTT. This gives the protein CAWNFPDRGIEKLFF.

The gene calls are TRBV5-1 and TRBJ2-1; possibly TRBD2 for D (6 bases). There are 18 residues in the CDR3. Germline loops: CDR1 SGHRS, CDR2 YFSETQ. V was shortened by 0 bases and J by 0 bases, with 16 bases between the two germline ends. The CDR3 loop is CASSLGRGTLSSYNEQFF. The CDR3 region has the DNA TGCGCCAGCAGCTTGGGGCGGGGCACTCTGAGCTCCTACAATGAGCAGTTCTTC.

The chain links TRBV19 to TRBJ1-1; weak D call: TRBD1 (6 bases). V lost 5 bases to trimming and J lost 6 bases, with 28 bases between them. The CDR3 extends over 18 amino acids. CDR1 and CDR2 from the germline V gene are LNHDA and SQIVND (reference sequence). The CDR3, as DNA: TGTGCCAGTAGTCCTGGAACAGGGATTCCTAGTGGGTCACCTGAAGCTTTCTTT. Protein: CASSPGTGIPSGSPEAFF.

This chain links TRBV25-1 with TRBJ2-1; D perhaps matches TRBD1 (5 bases). Trimming took off 4 bases at V and 7 bases at J, with 11 bases between the two ends. This CDR3 spans 13 amino acids. Germline V gene lookup returns CDR1 MGHDK and CDR2 SYGVNS. CDR3 nucleotides: TGTGCCAGCAGTGCCTTAGGACAAAATGAGCAGTTCTTC. Its translation is CASSALGQNEQFF.

This chain uses TRBV6-2 or TRBV6-3 with TRBJ2-7; 15 bases match TRBD2. CDR3 length: 19 residues. J gave up 3 bases and V 6 bases, and 15 bases lay outside the gene matches. Germline lookup yields CDR1 MNHEY and CDR2 SVGEGT. The CDR3, as DNA: TGTGCCAGCAGCGGCGGGACTAGCGGGAGGAGGATATCACTCTACGAGCAGTACTTC. Encoded protein: CASSGGTSGRRISLYEQYF.

On this clone: At one boundary the junction diverges from the germline segment, which might be a read error. The J gene is TRBJ1-1, the V gene TRBV2; the match to TRBD1 covers 9 bases. The CDR3 runs to 15 residues. Germline V gene lookup returns CDR1 SNHLY and CDR2 FYNNEI. CDR3 protein: CARSGTGFMNTEAFF. The CDR3 coding sequence is TGTGCCAGGAGTGGGACAGGGTTTATGAACACTGAAGCTTTCTTT.

The chain joins TRBV9 to TRBJ2-1; 7 nucleotides agree with TRBD2. The germline gives CDR1 SGDLS, CDR2 YYNGEE. V was pared by 0 bases and J by 4 bases, with 7 bases of the junction left unmatched. This CDR3 has 16 amino acids. The CDR3 nucleotides read TGTGCCAGCAGCGTAGATCTCGCGGGAGCTTACAATGAGCAGTTCTTC. It translates to CASSVDLAGAYNEQFF.

This clone has just a few counts. The gene calls are TRBV7-8 and TRBJ1-5; weak D call: TRBD1 (5 bases). Germline V gene lookup returns CDR1 SGHVS and CDR2 FQNEAQ. V was cut by 0 bases and J by 5 bases, with 8 bases left in between. There are 14 residues in the CDR3. As DNA, the CDR3 is TGTGCCAGCAGCTTAGCGCGGGGGGATCAGCCCCAGCATTTT. This sequence encodes CASSLARGDQPQHF.

The chain uses TRBV11-1 and TRBJ1-2; D possibly corresponds to TRBD1 (5 bases). The germline V and J ends were trimmed by 2 bases and 4 bases, with 8 bases remaining between them. This CDR3 contains 13 residues. The germline V gene encodes CDR1 SGHAT and CDR2 FQDESV (reference sequence). The chain's CDR3 is CASSLNRLYGYTF. In DNA form, the CDR3 reads TGTGCCAGCAGCTTAAACAGGCTCTATGGCTACACCTTC.

This chain links TRBV28 with TRBJ2-3, with TRBD2 matching over 7 bases. V trimming: 1 base; J trimming: 1 base; junction bases outside the gene matches: 2. Germline loops: CDR1 MDHEN, CDR2 SYDVKM. The CDR3 is 15 amino acids. The DNA for the CDR3 is TGTGCCAGCAGTTTATTAGCGGGCCGCACAGATACGCAGTATTTT. Translated: CASSLLAGRTDTQYF.

This sequence joins TRBV28 and TRBJ2-7; the match to TRBD2 covers 11 bases. The trim removed 2 bases at V and 4 bases at J, leaving 4 bases unmatched. This CDR3 has 15 residues. Looked up from germline, CDR1 is MDHEN and CDR2 is SYDVKM. CDR3 bases: TGTGCCAGCAGTTTAACTAGCGGGAGTCGGTACGAGCAGTACTTC. It specifies CASSLTSGSRYEQYF.

The chain recombines TRBV6-5 with TRBJ1-1; D is unclear. Germline assignment: CDR1 MNHEY and CDR2 SVGAGI. The ends were cut back, 4 bases at V and 3 bases at J, with 9 bases in the middle. The CDR3 contains 13 residues. CDR3 bases: TGTGCCAGCAGTTTTACAGCCTACACTGAAGCTTTCTTT. Amino acid sequence: CASSFTAYTEAFF.

The rearrangement joins TRBV4-3 to TRBJ2-4; perhaps TRBD1 as D (5 bases). Germline loops: CDR1 LGHNA, CDR2 YSLEER. This CDR3 region has 21 residues. The V and J ends lost 0 bases and 1 base respectively, with 25 bases between them. CDR3 DNA: TGCGCCAGCAGCCAAGAACTATCGGCAAATCAGGGAAAGGTGGCCAAAAACATTCAGTACTTC. Translating gives CASSQELSANQGKVAKNIQYF.

The CDR3: CASSPGTGIEQFF. CDR3 coding DNA: TGCGCCAGCAGTCCCGGGACAGGGATTGAGCAGTTCTTC. The chain is built from TRBV5-1 and TRBJ2-1, with TRBD1 matching 9 bases. This CDR3 is 13 amino acids long. Trimming removed 5 bases from V and 9 bases from J; junction bases left unmatched: 6. Germline loops: CDR1 SGHRS, CDR2 YFSETQ. The whole variable domain, remainder taken from reference TRBV5-1 and TRBJ2-1, is KAGVTQTPRYLIKTRGQQVTLSCSPISGHRSVSWYQQTPGQGLQFLFEYFSETQRNKGNFPGRFSGRQFSNSRSEMNVSTLELGDSALYLCASSPGTGIEQFFGPGTRLTVL.

This clone was detected once. V usage is TRBV28 and J usage is TRBJ2-7, with D hard to call. Germline values: CDR1 MDHEN, CDR2 SYDVKM. Trimming took 5 bases from V and 1 from J, leaving 12 bases between them. The CDR3 is 14 residues long. The DNA for the CDR3 is TGTGCCAGCAGTGTCCGGGTCTTTTCCTACGAGCAGTACTTC. This sequence encodes CASSVRVFSYEQYF.

V is TRBV20-1 and J is TRBJ1-2; 11 nucleotides agree with TRBD1. CDR1 and CDR2 (germline): DFQATT, SNEGSKA (reference sequence). The CDR3 sequence is 15 residues long. Losses at the gene ends were 3 bases for V and 8 bases for J; bases not matched to a gene: 11. As DNA, the CDR3 is TGCAGTGCTAGTGGGTGGACAGGGGGCGCTGGGGGCTACACCTTC. It encodes CSASGWTGGAGGYTF.

The V and J genes are TRBV18 and TRBJ1-1; 7 nucleotides match TRBD1. CDR3 size: 15 residues. CDR1 KGHSH and CDR2 LQKENI come from the germline V gene. J lost 1 base, V lost 6 bases, and 8 bases had no gene match. The CDR3 sequence is CASSILRTGNTEAFF. The CDR3, as DNA: TGTGCCAGCTCTATTTTAAGGACAGGGAACACTGAAGCTTTCTTT.

This chain connects TRBV6-2 or TRBV6-3 to TRBJ1-5, with TRBD1 as a possible D gene (6 bases). The V gene lost 2 bases and the J gene lost 4 bases, with 15 bases spanning the gap. The CDR3 totals 16 residues. The germline CDR1 and CDR2 sequences are MNHEY and SVGEGT. DNA of the CDR3: TGTGCCAGCAGTTACCTACGGGGCAGGGGAAATCAGCCCCAGCATTTT. Its protein is CASSYLRGRGNQPQHF.

The chain employs TRBV29-1 and TRBJ1-2; 7 bases agree with TRBD1. The germline V gene encodes CDR1 SQVTM and CDR2 ANQGSEA. Germline trimming cut 2 bases from V and 7 bases from J; bases unmatched to any gene: 7. This CDR3 is built from 13 residues. The CDR3 spells CSVEKGQTGGYTF. The CDR3 DNA is TGCAGCGTTGAAAAGGGACAGACGGGTGGCTACACCTTC.